This T cell receptor (beta chain) originates from a study of cytomegalovirus exposure and HLA in healthy donors. About the study: An early data release held 79 million or so unique TCRs from HLA-typed donors.

The V end lost 4 bases, the J end lost 5 bases, and 9 bases lay between the germline ends. The CDR3 totals 12 residues. Germline V gene lookup returns CDR1 SGHRS and CDR2 YFSETQ. Concerning this clone: At the DNA level, this CDR3 is encoded by other sequences in the same sample as well.

The PCR was carried out with 60 Vbeta primers and 13 Jbeta primers. Sequencing was performed with immunoSEQ multiplex PCR; in TCRdb, only in-frame clones are kept and a portion is missing. The table includes some 180,000 clones, over 75% detected once. The V and J genes are TRBV5-1 and TRBJ2-5; D not certain. This receptor was taken from a woman aged 30 to 39 in good health and CMV-seronegative. What was sequenced was PBMCs. In nucleotides, the CDR3 is TGCGCCAGCAGCCTACGGCGGGAGACCCAGTACTTC. Its translation: CASSLRRETQYF.